This record concerns one T cell receptor beta chain sequence. The data stem from a study of blood T cell repertoires in COVID-19. Repertoires were generated with immunoSEQ multiplex PCR, while TCRdb's copy carries only in-frame clones and drops some. The table records about 290,000 clones, 75% to 90% of them present only once. This CDR3 region has 15 residues. From germline, CDR1 is LGHNA and CDR2 YSLEER. With V trimmed by 1 base and J by 4 bases, 6 bases remained unmatched. The chain recombines TRBV4-3 with TRBJ2-7, with 8 nucleotides matching TRBD2. The sequenced sample consisted of PBMCs or T cells enriched from blood (not recorded which). This sequence originates from a woman aged 40-49 years who had recovered from COVID-19. CDR3 sequence (DNA): TGCGCCAGCAGCCAAGGCAACGGCGGGAGGTACGAGCAGTACTTC. This sequence encodes CASSQGNGGRYEQYF.